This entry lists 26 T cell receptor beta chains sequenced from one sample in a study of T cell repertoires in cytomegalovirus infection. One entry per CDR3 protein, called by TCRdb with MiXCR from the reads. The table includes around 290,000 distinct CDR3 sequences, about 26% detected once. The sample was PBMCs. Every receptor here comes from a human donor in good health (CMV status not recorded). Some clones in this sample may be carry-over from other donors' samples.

CDR3 nucleotides: TGTGCCAGCAGCTTTTCTAGCGGAACCTACGAGCAGTACGTC. Translated: CASSFSSGTYEQYV. The gene calls are TRBV7-2 and TRBJ2-7; 7 positions agree with TRBD2. V lost 3 bases, J lost 2 bases, and 4 bases stayed unmatched. The germline V gene has CDR1 SGHTA and CDR2 FQGNSA. This CDR3 is 14 amino acids long.

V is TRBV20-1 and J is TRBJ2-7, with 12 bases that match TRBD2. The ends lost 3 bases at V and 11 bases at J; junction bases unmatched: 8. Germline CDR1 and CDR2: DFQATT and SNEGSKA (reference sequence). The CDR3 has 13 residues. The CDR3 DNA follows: TGCAGTGCTAGGGCTAGCGGGAGGGATTTGGAGTACTTC. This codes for CSARASGRDLEYF.

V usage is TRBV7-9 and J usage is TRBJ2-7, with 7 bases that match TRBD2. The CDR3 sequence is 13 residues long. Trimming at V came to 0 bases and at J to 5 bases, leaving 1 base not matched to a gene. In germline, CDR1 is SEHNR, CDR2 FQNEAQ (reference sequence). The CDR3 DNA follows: TGTGCCAGCAGCTTAGCGACTAGCAACGAGCAGTACTTC. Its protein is CASSLATSNEQYF.

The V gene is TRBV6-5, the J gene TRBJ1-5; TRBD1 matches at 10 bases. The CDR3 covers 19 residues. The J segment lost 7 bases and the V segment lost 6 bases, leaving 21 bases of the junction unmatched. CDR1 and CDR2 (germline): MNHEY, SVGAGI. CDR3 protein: CASSQTGTGAVRIGQPQHF. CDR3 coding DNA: TGTGCCAGCAGCCAGACGGGGACAGGGGCCGTTAGGATAGGACAGCCCCAGCATTTT.

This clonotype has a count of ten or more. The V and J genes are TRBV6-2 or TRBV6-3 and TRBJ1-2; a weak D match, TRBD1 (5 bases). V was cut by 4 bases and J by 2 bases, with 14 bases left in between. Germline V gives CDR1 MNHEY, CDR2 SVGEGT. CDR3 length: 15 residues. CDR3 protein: CASSSPAGMNYGYTF. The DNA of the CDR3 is TGTGCCAGCAGTTCCCCGGCAGGGATGAACTATGGCTACACCTTC.

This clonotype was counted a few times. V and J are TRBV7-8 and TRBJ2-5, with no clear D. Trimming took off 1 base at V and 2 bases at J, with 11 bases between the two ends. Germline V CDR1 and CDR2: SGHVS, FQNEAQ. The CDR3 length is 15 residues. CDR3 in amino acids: CASSLDQSIQETQYF. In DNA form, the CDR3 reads TGTGCCAGCAGCTTAGACCAAAGTATACAAGAGACCCAGTACTTC.

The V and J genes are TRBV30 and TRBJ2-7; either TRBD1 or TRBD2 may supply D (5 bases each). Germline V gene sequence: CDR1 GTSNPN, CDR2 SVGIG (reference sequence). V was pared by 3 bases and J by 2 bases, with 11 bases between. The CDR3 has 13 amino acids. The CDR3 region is CAWSPGRAYEQYF. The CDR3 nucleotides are TGTGCCTGGAGCCCGGGACGGGCCTACGAGCAGTACTTC. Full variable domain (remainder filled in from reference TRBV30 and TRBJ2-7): SQTIHQWPATLVQPVGSPLSLECTVEGTSNPNLYWYRQAAGRGLQLLFYSVGIGQISSEVPQNLSASRPQDRQFILSSKKLLLSDSGFYLCAWSPGRAYEQYFGPGTRLTVT.

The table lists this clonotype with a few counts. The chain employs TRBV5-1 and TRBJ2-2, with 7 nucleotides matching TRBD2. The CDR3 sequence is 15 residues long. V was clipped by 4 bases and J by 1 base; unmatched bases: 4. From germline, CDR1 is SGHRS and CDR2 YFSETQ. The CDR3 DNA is TGCGCCAGCAGCCTGGTAGCGGGGAACACCGGGGAGCTGTTTTTT. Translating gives CASSLVAGNTGELFF.

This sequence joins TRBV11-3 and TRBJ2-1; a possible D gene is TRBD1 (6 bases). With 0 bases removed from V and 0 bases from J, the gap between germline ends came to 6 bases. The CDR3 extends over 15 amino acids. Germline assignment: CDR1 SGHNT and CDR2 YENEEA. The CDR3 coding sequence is TGTGCCAGCAGCTTAGAGGACAGCTCCTACAATGAGCAGTTCTTC. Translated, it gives CASSLEDSSYNEQFF.

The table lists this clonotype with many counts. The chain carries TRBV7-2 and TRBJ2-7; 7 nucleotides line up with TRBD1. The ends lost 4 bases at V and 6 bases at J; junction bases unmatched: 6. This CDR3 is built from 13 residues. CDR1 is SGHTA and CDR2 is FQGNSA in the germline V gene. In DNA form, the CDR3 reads TGTGCCAGCAGCTCTAGAGGGGGCGGCGAGCAGTACTTC. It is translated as CASSSRGGGEQYF.

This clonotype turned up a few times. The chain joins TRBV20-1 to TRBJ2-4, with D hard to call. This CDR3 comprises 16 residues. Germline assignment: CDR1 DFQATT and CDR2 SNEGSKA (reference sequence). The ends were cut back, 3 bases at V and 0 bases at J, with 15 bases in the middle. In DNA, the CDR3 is TGCAGTGCTAGGGAGCACCTACAACTAGCCAAAAACATTCAGTACTTC. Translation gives CSAREHLQLAKNIQYF.

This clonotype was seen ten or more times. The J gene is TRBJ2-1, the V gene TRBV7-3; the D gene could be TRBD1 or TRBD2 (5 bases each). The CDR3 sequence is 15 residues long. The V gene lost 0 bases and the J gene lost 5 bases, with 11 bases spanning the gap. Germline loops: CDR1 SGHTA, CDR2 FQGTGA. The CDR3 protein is CASSLTGGPDNEQFF. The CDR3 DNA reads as TGTGCCAGCAGCTTAACTGGGGGTCCCGACAATGAGCAGTTCTTC.

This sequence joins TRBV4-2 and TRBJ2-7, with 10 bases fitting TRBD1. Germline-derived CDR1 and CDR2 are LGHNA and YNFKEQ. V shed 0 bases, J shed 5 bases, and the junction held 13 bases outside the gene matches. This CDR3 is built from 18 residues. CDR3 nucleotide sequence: TGTGCCAGCAGCCAAGAATTGAGCGGGTCGACAGGGGGCCACGAGCAGTACTTC. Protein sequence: CASSQELSGSTGGHEQYF.

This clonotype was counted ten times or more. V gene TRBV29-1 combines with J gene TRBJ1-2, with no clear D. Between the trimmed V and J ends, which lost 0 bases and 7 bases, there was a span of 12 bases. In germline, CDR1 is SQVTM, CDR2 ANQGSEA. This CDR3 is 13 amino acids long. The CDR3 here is CSVEDLGLSGYTF. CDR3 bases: TGCAGCGTTGAAGATCTGGGTCTCTCTGGCTACACCTTC. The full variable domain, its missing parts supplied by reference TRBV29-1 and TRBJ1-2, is SAVISQKPSRDICQRGTSLTIQCQVDSQVTMMFWYRQQPGQSLTLIATANQGSEATYESGFVIDKFPISRPNLTFSTLTVSNMSPEDSSIYLCSVEDLGLSGYTFGSGTRLTVV.

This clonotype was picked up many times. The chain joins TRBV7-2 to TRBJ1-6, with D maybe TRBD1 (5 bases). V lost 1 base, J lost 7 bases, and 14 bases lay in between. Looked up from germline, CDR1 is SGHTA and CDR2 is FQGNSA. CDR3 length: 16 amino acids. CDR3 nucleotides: TGTGCCAGCAGCTTAGGGGGCTGGGCGTCCAATTCACCCCTCCACTTT. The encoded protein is CASSLGGWASNSPLHF.

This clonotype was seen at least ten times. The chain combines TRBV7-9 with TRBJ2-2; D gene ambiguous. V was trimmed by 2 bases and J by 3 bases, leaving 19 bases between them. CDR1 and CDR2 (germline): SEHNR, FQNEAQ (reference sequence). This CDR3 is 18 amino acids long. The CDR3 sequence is CASSLRTSAAGDTGELFF. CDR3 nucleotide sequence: TGTGCCAGCAGCTTAAGAACGAGTGCAGCTGGGGACACCGGGGAGCTGTTTTTT.

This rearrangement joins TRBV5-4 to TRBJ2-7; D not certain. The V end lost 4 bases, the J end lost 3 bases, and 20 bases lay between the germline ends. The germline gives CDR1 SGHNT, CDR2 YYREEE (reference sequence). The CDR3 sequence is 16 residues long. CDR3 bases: TGTGCCAGCAGCAATCCTGACGACCCCCAGGTCTACGAGCAGTACTTC. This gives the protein CASSNPDDPQVYEQYF.

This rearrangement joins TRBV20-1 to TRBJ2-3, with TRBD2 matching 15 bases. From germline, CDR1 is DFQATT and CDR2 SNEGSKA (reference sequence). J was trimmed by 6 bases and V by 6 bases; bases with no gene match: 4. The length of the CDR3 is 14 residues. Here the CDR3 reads CSASGTSGGDTQYF. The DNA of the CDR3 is TGCAGTGCCTCCGGGACTAGCGGGGGGGATACGCAGTATTTT.

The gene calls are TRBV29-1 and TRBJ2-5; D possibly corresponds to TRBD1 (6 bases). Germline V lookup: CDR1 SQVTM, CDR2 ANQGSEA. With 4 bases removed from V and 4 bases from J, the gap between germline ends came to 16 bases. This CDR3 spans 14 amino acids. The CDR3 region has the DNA TGCAGCGTTGGCGGACAGAACCCTGGAGAGACCCAGTACTTC. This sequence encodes CSVGGQNPGETQYF.

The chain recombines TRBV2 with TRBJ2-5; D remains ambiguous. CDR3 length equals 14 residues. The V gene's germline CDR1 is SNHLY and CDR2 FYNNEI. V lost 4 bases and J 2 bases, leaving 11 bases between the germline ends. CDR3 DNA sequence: TGTGCCAGCAGTGCCCGGCGGAGTCAAGAGACCCAGTACTTC. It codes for CASSARRSQETQYF.

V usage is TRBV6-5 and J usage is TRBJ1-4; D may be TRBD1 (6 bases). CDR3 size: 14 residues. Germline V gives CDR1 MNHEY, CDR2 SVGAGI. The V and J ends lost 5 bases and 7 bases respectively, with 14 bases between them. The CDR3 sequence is CASSTGTSSEKLFF. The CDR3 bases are TGTGCCAGCAGTACCGGGACAAGCAGTGAAAAACTGTTTTTT.

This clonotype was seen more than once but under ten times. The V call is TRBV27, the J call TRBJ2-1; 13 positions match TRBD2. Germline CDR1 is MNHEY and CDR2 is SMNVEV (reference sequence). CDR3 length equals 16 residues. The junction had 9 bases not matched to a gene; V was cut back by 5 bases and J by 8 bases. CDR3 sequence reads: CASSPPGLAGIDEQFF. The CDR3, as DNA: TGTGCCAGCAGTCCGCCGGGACTAGCGGGAATAGATGAGCAGTTCTTC.

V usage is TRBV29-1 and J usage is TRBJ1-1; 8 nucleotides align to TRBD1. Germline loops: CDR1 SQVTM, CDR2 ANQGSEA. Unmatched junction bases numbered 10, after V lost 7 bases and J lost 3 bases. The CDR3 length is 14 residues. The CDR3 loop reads CSASQTGGDTEAFF. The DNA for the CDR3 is TGCAGCGCCTCCCAAACAGGGGGTGACACTGAAGCTTTCTTT.

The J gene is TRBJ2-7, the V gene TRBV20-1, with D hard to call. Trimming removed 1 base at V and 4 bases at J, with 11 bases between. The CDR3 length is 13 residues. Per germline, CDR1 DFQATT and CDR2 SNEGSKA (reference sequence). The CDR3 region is CSARAVGRYEQYF. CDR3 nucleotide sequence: TGCAGTGCTAGAGCCGTCGGGCGTTACGAGCAGTACTTC.

The DNA of the CDR3 is TGTGCCAGCAGCGTAGGACAGGGGGCGGGCCCCAATGAGCAGTTCTTC. Protein product: CASSVGQGAGPNEQFF. This chain connects TRBV9 to TRBJ2-1, with TRBD1 matching 10 bases. Per germline, CDR1 SGDLS and CDR2 YYNGEE. The CDR3 has 16 amino acids. V shed 0 bases, J shed 6 bases, and the junction held 6 bases outside the gene matches.

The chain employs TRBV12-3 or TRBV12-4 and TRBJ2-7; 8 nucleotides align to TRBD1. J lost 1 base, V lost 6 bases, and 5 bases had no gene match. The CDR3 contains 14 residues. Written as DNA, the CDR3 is TGTGCCAGCAGCTCCAGGGGGCTTTCCTACGAGCAGTACTTC. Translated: CASSSRGLSYEQYF.